This T cell receptor beta chain was observed in a study of blood T cell repertoires in COVID-19. Across the study: Sources were T cells, B-cell-depleted T cells, or PBMCs; the material itself was cDNA or gDNA.

Assay: immunoSEQ multiplex PCR; the TCRdb copy retains only in-frame clones and omits some. The repertoire holds about 140,000 clones, with roughly 88% as singletons. Deletions cut 5 bases from V and 5 bases from J, with 7 bases between. Germline V gene sequence: CDR1 MNHEY, CDR2 SVGAGI. The CDR3 consists of 12 residues. Sequencing input: peripheral blood. The chain joins TRBV6-5 to TRBJ1-5; TRBD1 is a possible D gene (6 bases). The sequence derives from a man aged 55-75 years with active or convalescent COVID-19. The DNA for the CDR3 is TGTGCCAGCAGTCGACAGGATCAGCCCCAGCATTTT. Its protein is CASSRQDQPQHF.